This TCR beta chain was captured by sequencing in a study of prognosis after radiotherapy for stage I lung cancer. Study overall: The study recorded squamous cell carcinoma in about 7 patients and adenocarcinoma in fewer than 15. Findings and caveats of the study: After stereotactic body radiation therapy, median unique TCR clones were approximately 6,700, down from around 10,000.

Two-round multiplex PCR, the amplification method, yielded TCR beta CDR3 from genomic DNA. Gene-specific primers for each TRBV and TRBJ gene drove first-round PCR. TCRdb reanalysed the multiplex PCR reads using MiXCR and keeps one entry per CDR3 protein. The table records roughly 26,000 distinct CDR3 sequences, approximately 29% of them present only once. This CDR3 has 16 residues. V was clipped by 3 bases and J by 3 bases, with 18 bases between them. Germline V lookup: CDR1 SEHNR, CDR2 FQNEAQ (reference sequence). Investigators drew about 6 milliliters of peripheral blood at each of two time points. About this clonotype: What it binds is unknown. A single base is all that separates this from a far larger clone, so a read error is likely.

The chain couples TRBV7-9 to TRBJ2-7; D possibly corresponds to TRBD1 (7 bases). The receptor comes from a donor of 50 years or more with non-small cell lung cancer. The sequencing here drew on PBMCs, taken before or after stereotactic body radiation therapy (not recorded which). This CDR3 reads CASSFSFRGTVYEQYF. The CDR3 DNA is TGTGCCAGCAGCTTCTCATTCCGGGGGACAGTCTACGAGCAGTACTTC. Complete variable domain (other parts from reference TRBV7-9 and TRBJ2-7): DTGVSQNPRHKITKRGQNVTFRCDPISEHNRLYWYRQTLGQGPEFLTYFQNEAQLEKSRLLSDRFSAERPKGSFSTLEIQRTEQGDSAMYLCASSFSFRGTVYEQYFGPGTRLTVT.